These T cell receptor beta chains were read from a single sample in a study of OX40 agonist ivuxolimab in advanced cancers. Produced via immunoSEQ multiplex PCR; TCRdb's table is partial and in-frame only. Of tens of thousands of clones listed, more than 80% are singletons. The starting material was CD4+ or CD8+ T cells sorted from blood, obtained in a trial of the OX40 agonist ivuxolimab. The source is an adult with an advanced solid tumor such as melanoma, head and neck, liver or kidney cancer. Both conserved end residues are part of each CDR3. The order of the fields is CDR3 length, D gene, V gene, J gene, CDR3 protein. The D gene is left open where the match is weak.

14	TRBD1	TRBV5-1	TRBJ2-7	CASKTRTGSDEQYF
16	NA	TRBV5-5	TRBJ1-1	CASRRTTFGGGTEAFF
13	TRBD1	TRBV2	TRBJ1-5	CASRGQGNQPQHF
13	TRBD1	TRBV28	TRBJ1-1	CASDREEHTEAFF
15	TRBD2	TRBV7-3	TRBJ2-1	CASSPRTSGRAEQFF
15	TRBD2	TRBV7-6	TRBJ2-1	CASSLLAGGPNEQFF
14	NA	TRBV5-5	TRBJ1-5	CASSLGGFNQPQHF
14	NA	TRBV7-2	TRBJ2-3	CASRPQAGTDTQYF
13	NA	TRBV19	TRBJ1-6	CASRYLVGSPLHF
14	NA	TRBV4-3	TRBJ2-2	CASSLTQNTGELFF
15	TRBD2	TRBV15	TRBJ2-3	CATSWSGRSTDTQYF
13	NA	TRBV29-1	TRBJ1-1	CSVEESAKEEAFF
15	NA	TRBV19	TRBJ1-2	CASFAGGRYGYGYTF
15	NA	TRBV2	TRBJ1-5	CASSEGYDSNQPQHF
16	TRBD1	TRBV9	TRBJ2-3	CASSVGDRISTDTQYF
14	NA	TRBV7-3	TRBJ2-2	CASSSRVNTGELFF
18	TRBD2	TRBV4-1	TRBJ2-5	CASSQGLSLAGGAETQYF